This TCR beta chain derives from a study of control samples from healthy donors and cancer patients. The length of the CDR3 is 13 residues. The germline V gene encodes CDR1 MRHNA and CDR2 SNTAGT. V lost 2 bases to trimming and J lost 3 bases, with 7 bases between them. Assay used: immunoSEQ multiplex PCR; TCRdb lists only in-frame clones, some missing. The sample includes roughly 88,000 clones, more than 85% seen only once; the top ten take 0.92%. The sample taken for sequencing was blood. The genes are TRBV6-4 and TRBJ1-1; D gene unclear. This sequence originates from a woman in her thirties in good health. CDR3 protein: CASSDTVYTEAFF. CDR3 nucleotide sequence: TGTGCCAGCAGTGACACCGTATACACTGAAGCTTTCTTT.